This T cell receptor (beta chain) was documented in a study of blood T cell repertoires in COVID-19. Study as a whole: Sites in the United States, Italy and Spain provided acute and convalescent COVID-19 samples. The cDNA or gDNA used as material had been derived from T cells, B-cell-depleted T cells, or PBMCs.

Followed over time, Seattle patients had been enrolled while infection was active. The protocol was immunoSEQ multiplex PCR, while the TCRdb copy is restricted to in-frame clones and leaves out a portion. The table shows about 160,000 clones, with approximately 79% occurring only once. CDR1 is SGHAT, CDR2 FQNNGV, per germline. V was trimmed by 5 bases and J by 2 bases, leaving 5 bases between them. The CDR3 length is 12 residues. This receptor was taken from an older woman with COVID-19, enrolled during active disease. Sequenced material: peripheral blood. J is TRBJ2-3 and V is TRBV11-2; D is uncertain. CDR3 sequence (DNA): TGTGCCAGCAGCCGTAACACAGATACGCAGTATTTT. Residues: CASSRNTDTQYF.